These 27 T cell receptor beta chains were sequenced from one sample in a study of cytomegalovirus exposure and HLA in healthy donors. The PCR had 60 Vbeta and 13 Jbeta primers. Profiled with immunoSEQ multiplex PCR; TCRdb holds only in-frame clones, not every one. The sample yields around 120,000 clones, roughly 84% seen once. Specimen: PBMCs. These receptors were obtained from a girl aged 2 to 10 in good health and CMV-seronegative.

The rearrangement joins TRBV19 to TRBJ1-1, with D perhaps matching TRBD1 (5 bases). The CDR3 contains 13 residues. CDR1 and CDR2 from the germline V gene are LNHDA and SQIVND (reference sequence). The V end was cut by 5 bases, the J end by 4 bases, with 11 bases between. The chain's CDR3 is CASSWSGGTEAFF. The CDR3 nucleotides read TGTGCCAGTAGTTGGTCCGGGGGCACTGAAGCTTTCTTT.

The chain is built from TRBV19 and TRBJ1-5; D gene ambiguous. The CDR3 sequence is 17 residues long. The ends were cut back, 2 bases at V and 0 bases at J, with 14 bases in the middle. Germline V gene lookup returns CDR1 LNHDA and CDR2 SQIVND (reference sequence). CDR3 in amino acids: CASSIFVGRNSNQPQHF. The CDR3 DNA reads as TGTGCCAGTAGTATATTTGTGGGGAGAAATAGCAATCAGCCCCAGCATTTT. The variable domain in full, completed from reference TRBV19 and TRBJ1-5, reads DGGITQSPKYLFRKEGQNVTLSCEQNLNHDAMYWYRQDPGQGLRLIYYSQIVNDFQKGDIAEGYSVSREKKESFPLTVTSAQKNPTAFYLCASSIFVGRNSNQPQHFGDGTRLSIL.

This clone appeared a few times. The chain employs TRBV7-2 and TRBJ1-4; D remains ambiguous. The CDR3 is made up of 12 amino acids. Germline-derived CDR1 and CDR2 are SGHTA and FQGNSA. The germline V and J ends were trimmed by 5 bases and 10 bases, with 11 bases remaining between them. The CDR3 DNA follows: TGTGCCAGCAGCCCTCGGTCGGGAAAACTGTTTTTT. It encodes CASSPRSGKLFF. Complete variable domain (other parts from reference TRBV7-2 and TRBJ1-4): GAGVSQSPSNKVTEKGKDVELRCDPISGHTALYWYRQSLGQGLEFLIYFQGNSAPDKSGLPSDRFSAERTGGSVSTLTIQRTQQEDSAVYLCASSPRSGKLFFGSGTQLSVL.

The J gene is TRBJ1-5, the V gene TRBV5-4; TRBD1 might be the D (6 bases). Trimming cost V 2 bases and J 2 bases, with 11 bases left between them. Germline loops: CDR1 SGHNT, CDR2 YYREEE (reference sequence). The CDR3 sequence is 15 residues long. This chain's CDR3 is CASSFGGQGNQPQHF. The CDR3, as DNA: TGTGCCAGCAGCTTCGGGGGGCAGGGCAATCAGCCCCAGCATTTT.

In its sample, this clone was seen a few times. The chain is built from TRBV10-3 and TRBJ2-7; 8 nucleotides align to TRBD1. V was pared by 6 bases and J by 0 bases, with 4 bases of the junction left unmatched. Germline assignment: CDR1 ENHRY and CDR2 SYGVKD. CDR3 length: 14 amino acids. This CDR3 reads CAISPGQDSYEQYF. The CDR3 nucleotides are TGTGCCATCAGCCCGGGACAGGACTCCTACGAGCAGTACTTC.

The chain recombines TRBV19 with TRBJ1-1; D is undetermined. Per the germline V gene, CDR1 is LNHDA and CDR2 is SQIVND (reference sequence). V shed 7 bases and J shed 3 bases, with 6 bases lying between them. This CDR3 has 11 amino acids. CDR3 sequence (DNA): TGTGCCAGTAACAGCTACACTGAAGCTTTCTTT. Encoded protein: CASNSYTEAFF. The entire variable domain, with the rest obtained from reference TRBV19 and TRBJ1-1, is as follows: DGGITQSPKYLFRKEGQNVTLSCEQNLNHDAMYWYRQDPGQGLRLIYYSQIVNDFQKGDIAEGYSVSREKKESFPLTVTSAQKNPTAFYLCASNSYTEAFFGQGTRLTVV.

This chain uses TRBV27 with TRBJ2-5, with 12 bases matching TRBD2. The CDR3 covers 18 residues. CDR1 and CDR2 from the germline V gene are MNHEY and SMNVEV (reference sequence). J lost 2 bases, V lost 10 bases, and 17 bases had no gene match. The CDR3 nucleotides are TGTGCCACCAAAAGGGTAACTAGCGGGAGGTGGGGACAAGAGACCCAGTACTTC. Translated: CATKRVTSGRWGQETQYF.

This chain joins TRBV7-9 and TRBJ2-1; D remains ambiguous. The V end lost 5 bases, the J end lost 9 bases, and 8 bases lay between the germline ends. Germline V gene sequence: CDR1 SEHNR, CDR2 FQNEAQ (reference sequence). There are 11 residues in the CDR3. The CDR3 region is CASSRRGEQFF. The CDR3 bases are TGTGCCAGCAGCCGTCGCGGTGAGCAGTTCTTC.

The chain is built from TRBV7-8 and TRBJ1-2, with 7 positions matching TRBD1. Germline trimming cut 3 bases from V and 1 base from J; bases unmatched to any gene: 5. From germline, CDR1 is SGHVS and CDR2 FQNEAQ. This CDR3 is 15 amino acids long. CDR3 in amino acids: CASSLGTDVNYGYTF. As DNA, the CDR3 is TGTGCCAGCAGCTTGGGGACAGACGTTAACTATGGCTACACCTTC.

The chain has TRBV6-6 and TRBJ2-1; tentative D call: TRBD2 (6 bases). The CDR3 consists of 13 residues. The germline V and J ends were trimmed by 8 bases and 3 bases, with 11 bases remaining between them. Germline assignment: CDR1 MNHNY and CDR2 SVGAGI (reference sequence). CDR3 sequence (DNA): TGTGCCAGCTCTGTAGCGGACTACAATGAGCAGTTCTTC. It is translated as CASSVADYNEQFF.

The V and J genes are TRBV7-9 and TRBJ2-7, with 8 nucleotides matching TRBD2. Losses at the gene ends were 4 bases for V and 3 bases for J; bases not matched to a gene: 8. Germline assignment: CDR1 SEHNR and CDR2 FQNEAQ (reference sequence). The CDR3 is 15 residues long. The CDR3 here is CASSYSSGMIYEQYF. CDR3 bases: TGTGCCAGCAGCTACAGTAGCGGGATGATCTACGAGCAGTACTTC.

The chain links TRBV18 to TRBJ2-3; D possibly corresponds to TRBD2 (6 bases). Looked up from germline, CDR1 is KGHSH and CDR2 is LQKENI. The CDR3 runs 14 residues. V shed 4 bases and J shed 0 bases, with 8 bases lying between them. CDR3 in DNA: TGTGCCAGCTCACGACTAGACAGCACAGATACGCAGTATTTT. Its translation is CASSRLDSTDTQYF.

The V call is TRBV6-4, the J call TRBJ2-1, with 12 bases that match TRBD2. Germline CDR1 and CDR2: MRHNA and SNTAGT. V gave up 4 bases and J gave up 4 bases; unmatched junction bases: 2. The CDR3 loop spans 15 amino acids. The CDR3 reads CASSAGTSGYNEQFF. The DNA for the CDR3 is TGTGCCAGCAGTGCCGGGACTAGCGGGTACAATGAGCAGTTCTTC.

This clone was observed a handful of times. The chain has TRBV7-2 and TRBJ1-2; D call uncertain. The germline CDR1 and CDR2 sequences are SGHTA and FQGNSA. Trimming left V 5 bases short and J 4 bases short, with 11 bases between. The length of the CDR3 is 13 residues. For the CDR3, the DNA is TGTGCCAGCAGCGAACAGCCCTCCTATGGCTACACCTTC. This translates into CASSEQPSYGYTF.

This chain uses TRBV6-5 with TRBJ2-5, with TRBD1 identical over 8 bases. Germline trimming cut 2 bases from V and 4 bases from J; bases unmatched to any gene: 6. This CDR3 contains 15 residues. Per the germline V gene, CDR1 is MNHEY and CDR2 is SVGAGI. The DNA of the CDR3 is TGTGCCAGCAGTTACAGTGGACAGGGTGGAGAGACCCAGTACTTC. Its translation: CASSYSGQGGETQYF.

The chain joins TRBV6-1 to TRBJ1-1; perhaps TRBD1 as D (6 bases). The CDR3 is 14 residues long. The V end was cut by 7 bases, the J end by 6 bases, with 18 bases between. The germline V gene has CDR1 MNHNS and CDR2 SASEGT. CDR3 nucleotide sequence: TGTGCCAGCATAAAAAGGGGGGGGATCGCTGAAGCTTTCTTT. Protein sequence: CASIKRGGIAEAFF.

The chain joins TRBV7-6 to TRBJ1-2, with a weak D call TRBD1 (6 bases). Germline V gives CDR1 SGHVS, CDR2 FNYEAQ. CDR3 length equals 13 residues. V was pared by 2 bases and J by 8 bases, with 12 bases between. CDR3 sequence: CASSLNRDGGYTF. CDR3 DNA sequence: TGTGCCAGCAGCTTAAACAGGGACGGGGGCTACACCTTC.

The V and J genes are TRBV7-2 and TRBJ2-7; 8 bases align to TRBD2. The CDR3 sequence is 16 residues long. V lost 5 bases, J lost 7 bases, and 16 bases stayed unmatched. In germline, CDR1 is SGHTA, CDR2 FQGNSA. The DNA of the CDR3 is TGTGCCAGCAGCCTACACGGACTAGCCGCTCCGGGGGAGCAGTACTTC. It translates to CASSLHGLAAPGEQYF. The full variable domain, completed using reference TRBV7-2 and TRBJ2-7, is GAGVSQSPSNKVTEKGKDVELRCDPISGHTALYWYRQSLGQGLEFLIYFQGNSAPDKSGLPSDRFSAERTGGSVSTLTIQRTQQEDSAVYLCASSLHGLAAPGEQYFGPGTRLTVT.

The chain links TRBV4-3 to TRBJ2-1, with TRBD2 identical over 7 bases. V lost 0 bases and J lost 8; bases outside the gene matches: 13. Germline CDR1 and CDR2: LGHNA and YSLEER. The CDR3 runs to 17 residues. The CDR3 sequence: CASSQDVAASGPYEQFF. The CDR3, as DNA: TGCGCCAGCAGCCAAGATGTTGCGGCTAGCGGTCCCTATGAGCAGTTCTTC.

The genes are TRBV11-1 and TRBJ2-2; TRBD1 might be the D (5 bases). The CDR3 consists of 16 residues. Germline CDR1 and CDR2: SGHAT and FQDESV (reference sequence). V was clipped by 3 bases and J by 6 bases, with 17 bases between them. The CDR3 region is CASSFSQGMYAGELFF. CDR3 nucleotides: TGTGCCAGCAGCTTTAGTCAGGGAATGTACGCCGGGGAGCTGTTTTTT. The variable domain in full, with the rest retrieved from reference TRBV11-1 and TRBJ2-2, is EAEVAQSPRYKITEKSQAVAFWCDPISGHATLYWYRQILGQGPELLVQFQDESVVDDSQLPKDRFSAERLKGVDSTLKIQPAELGDSAMYLCASSFSQGMYAGELFFGEGSRLTVL.

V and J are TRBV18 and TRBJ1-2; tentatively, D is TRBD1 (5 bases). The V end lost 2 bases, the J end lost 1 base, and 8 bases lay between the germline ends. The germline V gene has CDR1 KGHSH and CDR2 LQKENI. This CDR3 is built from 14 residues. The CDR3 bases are TGTGCCAGCTCACCAGGACAAAGTAACTATGGCTACACCTTC. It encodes CASSPGQSNYGYTF.

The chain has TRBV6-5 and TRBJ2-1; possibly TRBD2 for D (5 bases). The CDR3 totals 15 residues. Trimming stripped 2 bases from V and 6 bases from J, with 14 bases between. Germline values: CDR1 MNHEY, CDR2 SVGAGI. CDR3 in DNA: TGTGCCAGCAGTTACGACCGGGGTTCGTCCAATGAGCAGTTCTTC. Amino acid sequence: CASSYDRGSSNEQFF.

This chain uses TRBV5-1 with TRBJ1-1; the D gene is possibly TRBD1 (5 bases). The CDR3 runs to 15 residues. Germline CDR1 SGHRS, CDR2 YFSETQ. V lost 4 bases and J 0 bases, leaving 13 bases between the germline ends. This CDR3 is CASSPSAGMNTEAFF. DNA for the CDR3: TGCGCCAGCAGCCCGAGCGCAGGGATGAACACTGAAGCTTTCTTT.

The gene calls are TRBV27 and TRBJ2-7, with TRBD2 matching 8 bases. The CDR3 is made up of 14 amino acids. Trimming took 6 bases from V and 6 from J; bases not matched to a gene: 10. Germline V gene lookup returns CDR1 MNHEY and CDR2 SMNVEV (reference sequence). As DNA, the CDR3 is TGTGCCAGCAGCCCCCGGGGGGGAACGGGCGAGCAGTACTTC. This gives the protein CASSPRGGTGEQYF.

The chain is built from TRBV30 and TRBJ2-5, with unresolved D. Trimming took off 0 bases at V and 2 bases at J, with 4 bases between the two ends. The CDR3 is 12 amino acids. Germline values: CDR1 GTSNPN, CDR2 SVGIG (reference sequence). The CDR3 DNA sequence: TGTGCCTGGAGTGTGCAGCAAGAGACCCAGTACTTC. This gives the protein CAWSVQQETQYF.

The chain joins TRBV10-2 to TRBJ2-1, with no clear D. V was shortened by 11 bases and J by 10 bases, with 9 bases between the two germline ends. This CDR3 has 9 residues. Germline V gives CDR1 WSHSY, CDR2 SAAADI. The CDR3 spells CAGTREQFF. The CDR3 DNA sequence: TGCGCCGGTACCAGGGAGCAGTTCTTC.

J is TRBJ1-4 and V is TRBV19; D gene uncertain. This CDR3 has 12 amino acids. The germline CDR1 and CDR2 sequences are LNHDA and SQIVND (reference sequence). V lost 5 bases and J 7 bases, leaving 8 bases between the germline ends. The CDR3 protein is CASSSPSEKLFF. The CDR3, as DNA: TGTGCCAGTAGTTCGCCGAGTGAAAAACTGTTTTTT. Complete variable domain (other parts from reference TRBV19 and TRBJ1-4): DGGITQSPKYLFRKEGQNVTLSCEQNLNHDAMYWYRQDPGQGLRLIYYSQIVNDFQKGDIAEGYSVSREKKESFPLTVTSAQKNPTAFYLCASSSPSEKLFFGSGTQLSVL.